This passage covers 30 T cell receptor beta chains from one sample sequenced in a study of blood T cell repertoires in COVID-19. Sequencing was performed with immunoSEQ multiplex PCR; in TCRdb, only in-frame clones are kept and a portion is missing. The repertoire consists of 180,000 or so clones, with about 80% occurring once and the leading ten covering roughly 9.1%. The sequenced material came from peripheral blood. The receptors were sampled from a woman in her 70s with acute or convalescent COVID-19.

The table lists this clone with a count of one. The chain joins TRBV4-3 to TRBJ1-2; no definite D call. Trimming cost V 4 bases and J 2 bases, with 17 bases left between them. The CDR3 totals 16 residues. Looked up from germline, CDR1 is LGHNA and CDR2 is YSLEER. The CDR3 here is CASSRVGGGRNYGYTF. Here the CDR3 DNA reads TGCGCCAGCAGCCGCGTTGGAGGAGGCAGGAACTATGGCTACACCTTC.

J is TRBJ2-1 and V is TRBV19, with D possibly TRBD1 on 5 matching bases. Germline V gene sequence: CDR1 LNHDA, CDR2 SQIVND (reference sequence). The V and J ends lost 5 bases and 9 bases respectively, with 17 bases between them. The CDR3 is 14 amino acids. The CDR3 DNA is TGTGCCAGTAGTCCCCAGGGTTTCCAGCCTGAGCAGTTCTTC. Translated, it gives CASSPQGFQPEQFF.

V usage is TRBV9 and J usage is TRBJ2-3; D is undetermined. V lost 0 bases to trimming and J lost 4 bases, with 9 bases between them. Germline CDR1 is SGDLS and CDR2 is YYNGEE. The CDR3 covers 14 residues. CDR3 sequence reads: CASSVDLRSDTQYF. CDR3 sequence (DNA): TGTGCCAGCAGCGTAGACCTCAGGTCAGATACGCAGTATTTT. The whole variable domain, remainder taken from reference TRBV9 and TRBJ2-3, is DSGVTQTPKHLITATGQRVTLRCSPRSGDLSVYWYQQSLDQGLQFLIQYYNGEERAKGNILERFSAQQFPDLHSELNLSSLELGDSALYFCASSVDLRSDTQYFGPGTRLTVL.

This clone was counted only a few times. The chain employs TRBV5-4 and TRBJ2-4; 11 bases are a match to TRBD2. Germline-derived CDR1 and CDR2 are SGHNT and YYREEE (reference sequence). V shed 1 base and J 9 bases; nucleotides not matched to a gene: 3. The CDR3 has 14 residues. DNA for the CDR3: TGTGCCAGCAGCTTGACTAGCGGGAGAGGCATTCAGTACTTC. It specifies CASSLTSGRGIQYF.

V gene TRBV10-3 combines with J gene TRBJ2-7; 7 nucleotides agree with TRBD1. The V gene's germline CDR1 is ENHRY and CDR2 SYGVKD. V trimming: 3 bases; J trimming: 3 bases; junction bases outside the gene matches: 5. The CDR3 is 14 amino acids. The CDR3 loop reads CAISEQGQIYEQYF. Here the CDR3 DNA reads TGTGCCATCAGTGAACAGGGACAGATCTACGAGCAGTACTTC.

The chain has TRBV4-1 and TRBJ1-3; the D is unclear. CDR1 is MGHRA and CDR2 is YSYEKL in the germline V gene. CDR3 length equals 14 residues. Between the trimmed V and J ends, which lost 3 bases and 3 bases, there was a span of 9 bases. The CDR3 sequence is CASSHPRVGNTIYF. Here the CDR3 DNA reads TGCGCCAGCAGCCACCCCCGGGTTGGAAACACCATATATTTT.

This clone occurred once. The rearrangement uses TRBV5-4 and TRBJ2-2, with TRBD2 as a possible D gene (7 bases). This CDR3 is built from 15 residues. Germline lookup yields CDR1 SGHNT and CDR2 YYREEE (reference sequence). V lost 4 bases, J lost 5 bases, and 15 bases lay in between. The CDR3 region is CASSGGAKWTGELFF. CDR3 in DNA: TGTGCCAGCAGCGGGGGGGCTAAGTGGACCGGGGAGCTGTTTTTT.

The CDR3, as DNA: TGTGCCAGCAGTTACGGCTATGGCTACACCTTC. Protein product: CASSYGYGYTF. V gene TRBV28 combines with J gene TRBJ1-2; D remains unclear. V was cut by 4 bases and J by 4 bases, with 4 bases left in between. Germline loops: CDR1 MDHEN, CDR2 SYDVKM. The length of the CDR3 is 11 residues.

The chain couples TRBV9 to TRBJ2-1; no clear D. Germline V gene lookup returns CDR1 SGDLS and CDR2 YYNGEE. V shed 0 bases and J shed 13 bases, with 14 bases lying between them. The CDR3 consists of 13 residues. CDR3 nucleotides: TGTGCCAGCAGCGTAGAAGAACGGAGCCATCAGTTCTTC. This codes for CASSVEERSHQFF.

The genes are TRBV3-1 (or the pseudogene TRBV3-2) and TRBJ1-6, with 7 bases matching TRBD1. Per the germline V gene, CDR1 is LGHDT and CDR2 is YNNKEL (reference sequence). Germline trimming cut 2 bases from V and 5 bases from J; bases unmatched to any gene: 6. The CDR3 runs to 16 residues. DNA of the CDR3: TGTGCCAGCAGCCAATCCGCCGGGACAGATAATTCACCCCTCCACTTT. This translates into CASSQSAGTDNSPLHF.

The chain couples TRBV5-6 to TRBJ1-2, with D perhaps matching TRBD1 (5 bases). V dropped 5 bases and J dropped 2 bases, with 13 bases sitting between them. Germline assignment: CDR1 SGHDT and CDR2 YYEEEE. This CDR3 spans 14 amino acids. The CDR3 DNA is TGTGCCAGCAGATGGGGGGTAGGGAACTATGGCTACACCTTC. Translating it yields CASRWGVGNYGYTF. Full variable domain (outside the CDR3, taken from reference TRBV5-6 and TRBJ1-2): DAGVTQSPTHLIKTRGQQVTLRCSPKSGHDTVSWYQQALGQGPQFIFQYYEEEERQRGNFPDRFSGHQFPNYSSELNVNALLLGDSALYLCASRWGVGNYGYTFGSGTRLTVV.

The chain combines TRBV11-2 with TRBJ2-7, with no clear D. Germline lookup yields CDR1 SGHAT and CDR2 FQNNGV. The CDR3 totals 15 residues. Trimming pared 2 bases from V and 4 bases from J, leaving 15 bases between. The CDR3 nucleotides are TGTGCCAGCAGCTTATCGCGCACGGTAAATTACGAGCAGTACTTC. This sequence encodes CASSLSRTVNYEQYF. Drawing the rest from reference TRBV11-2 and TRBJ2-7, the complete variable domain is EAGVAQSPRYKIIEKRQSVAFWCNPISGHATLYWYQQILGQGPKLLIQFQNNGVVDDSQLPKDRFSAERLKGVDSTLKIQPAKLEDSAVYLCASSLSRTVNYEQYFGPGTRLTVT.

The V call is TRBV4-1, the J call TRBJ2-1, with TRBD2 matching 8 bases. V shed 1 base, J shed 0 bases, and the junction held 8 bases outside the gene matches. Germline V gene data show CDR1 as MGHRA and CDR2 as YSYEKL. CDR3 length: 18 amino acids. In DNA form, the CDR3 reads TGCGCCAGCAGCCAAGGCGGGGGGACTACCAGCTCCTACAATGAGCAGTTCTTC. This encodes CASSQGGGTTSSYNEQFF.

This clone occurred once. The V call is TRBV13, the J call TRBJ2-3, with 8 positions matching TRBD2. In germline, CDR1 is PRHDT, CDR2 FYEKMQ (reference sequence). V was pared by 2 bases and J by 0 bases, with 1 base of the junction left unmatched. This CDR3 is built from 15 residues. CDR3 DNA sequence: TGTGCCAGCAGCTTAAGCGGGGGTAGCACAGATACGCAGTATTTT. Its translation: CASSLSGGSTDTQYF.

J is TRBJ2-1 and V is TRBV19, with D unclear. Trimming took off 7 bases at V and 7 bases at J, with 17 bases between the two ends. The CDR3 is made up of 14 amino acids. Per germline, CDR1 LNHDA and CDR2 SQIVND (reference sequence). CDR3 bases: TGTGCCAGTACGGAGAGGTATTCTCGGAATGAGCAGTTCTTC. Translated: CASTERYSRNEQFF.

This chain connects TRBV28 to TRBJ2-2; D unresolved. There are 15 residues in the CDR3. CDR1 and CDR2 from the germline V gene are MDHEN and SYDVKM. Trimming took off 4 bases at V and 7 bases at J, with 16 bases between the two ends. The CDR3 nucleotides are TGTGCCAGCAGTTCGACGGGTCTACTTAACGGGGAGCTGTTTTTT. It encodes CASSSTGLLNGELFF.

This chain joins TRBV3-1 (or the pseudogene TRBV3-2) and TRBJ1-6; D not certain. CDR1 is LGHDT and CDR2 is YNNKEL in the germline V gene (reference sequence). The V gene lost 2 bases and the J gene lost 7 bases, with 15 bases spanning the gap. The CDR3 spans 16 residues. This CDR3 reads CASSQRFASENSPLHF. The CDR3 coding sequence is TGTGCCAGCAGCCAAAGGTTCGCCAGCGAAAATTCACCCCTCCACTTT.

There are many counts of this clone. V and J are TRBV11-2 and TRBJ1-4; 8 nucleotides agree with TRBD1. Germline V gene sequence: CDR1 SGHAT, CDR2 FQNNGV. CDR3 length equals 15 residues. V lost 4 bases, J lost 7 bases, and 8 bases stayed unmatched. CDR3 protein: CASSSLQGVFEKLFF. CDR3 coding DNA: TGTGCCAGCAGCTCCCTACAGGGGGTATTTGAAAAACTGTTTTTT.

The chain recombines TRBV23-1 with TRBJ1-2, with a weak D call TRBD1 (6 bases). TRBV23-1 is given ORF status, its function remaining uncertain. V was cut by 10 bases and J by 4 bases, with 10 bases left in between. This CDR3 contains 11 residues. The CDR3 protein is CAKQGTYGYTF. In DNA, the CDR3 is TGCGCCAAGCAGGGGACCTATGGCTACACCTTC.

CDR3 in DNA: TGTGCCAGTAGTATTGGCAGGGGAAGTTCTTTGACTGAAGCTTTCTTT. This translates into CASSIGRGSSLTEAFF. The V gene is TRBV19, the J gene TRBJ1-1; TRBD1 is a possible D gene (6 bases). The CDR3 loop spans 16 amino acids. V shed 3 bases and J shed 5 bases, with 19 bases lying between them. CDR1 is LNHDA and CDR2 is SQIVND in the germline V gene (reference sequence).

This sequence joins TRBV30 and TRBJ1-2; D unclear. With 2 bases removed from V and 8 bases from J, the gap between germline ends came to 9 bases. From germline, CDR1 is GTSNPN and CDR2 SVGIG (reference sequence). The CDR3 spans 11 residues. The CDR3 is CAWSSGLGYTF. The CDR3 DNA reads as TGTGCCTGGAGTTCCGGACTGGGCTACACCTTC.

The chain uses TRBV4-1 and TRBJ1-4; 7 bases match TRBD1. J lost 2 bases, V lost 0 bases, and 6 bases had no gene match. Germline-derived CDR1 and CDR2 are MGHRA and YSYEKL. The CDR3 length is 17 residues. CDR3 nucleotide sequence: TGCGCCAGCAGCCAAGATTGGTTAGGGGGCACTAATGAAAAACTGTTTTTT. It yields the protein CASSQDWLGGTNEKLFF.

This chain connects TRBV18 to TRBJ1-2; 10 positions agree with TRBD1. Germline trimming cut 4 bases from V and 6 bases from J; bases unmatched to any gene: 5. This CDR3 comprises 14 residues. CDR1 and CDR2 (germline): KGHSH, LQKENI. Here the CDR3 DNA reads TGTGCCAGCTCACGCGGGACAGGGGAGAATGGCTACACCTTC. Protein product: CASSRGTGENGYTF.

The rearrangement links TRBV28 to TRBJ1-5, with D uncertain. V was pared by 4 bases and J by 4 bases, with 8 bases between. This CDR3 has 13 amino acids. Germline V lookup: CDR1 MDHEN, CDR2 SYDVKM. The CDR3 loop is CASSSLLNQPQHF. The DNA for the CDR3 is TGTGCCAGCAGTTCACTACTGAATCAGCCCCAGCATTTT.

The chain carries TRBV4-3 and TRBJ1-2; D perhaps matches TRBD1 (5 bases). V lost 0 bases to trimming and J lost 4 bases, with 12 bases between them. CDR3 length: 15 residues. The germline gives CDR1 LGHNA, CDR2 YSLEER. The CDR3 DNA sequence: TGCGCCAGCAGCCAAGATGTGGACATTTCCTATGGCTACACCTTC. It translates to CASSQDVDISYGYTF.

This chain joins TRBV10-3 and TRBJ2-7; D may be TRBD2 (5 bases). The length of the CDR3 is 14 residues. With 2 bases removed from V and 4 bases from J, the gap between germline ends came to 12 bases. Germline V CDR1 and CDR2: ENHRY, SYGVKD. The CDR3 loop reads CAISEKRPDYEQYF. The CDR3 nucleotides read TGTGCCATCAGTGAGAAGCGGCCCGATTACGAGCAGTACTTC.

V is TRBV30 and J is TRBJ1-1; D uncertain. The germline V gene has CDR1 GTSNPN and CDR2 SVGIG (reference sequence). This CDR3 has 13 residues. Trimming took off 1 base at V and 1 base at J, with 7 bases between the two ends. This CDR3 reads CAWSDEANTEAFF. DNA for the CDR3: TGTGCCTGGAGTGATGAGGCGAACACTGAAGCTTTCTTT.

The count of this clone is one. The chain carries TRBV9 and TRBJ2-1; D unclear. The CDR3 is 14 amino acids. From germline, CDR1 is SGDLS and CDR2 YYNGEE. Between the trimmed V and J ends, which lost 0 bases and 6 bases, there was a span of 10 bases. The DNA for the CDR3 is TGTGCCAGCAGCGTAGGTTCCCTAGTCAATGAGCAGTTCTTC. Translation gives CASSVGSLVNEQFF.

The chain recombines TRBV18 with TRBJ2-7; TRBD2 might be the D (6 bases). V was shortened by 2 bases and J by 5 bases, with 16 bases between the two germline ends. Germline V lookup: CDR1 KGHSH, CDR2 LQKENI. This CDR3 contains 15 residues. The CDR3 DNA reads TGTGCCAGCTCACCAATGGGAGGTAGCGGAGACGAGCAGTACTTC. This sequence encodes CASSPMGGSGDEQYF. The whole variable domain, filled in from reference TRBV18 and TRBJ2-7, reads NAGVMQNPRHLVRRRGQEARLRCSPMKGHSHVYWYRQLPEEGLKFMVYLQKENIIDESGMPKERFSAEFPKEGPSILRIQQVVRGDSAAYFCASSPMGGSGDEQYFGPGTRLTVT.

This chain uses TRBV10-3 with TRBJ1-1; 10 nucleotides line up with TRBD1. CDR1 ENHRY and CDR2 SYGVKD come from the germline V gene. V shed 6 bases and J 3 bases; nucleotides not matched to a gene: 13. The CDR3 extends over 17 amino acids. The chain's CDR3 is CAIRVTGGELGYTEAFF. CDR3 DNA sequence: TGTGCCATCAGGGTGACAGGGGGCGAGCTAGGGTACACTGAAGCTTTCTTT.